The present TCR beta chain was sequenced within a study of beta chain features in type 1 diabetes listed by TCRdb under 2018. Study-wide context: Mean age, gender distribution, total cell number and subset yield did not differ between patients and healthy donors. A total of 90 million to 130 million sorted cells were examined across all samples, and a strong correlation was observed between cell number per subset and RNA yield. In the study, recently diagnosed type 1 diabetes patients and matched healthy donors were compared on the TCRB repertoires of their sorted circulating CD4+ T cell subsets. Naive and central memory subsets were obtained from all 30 or so donors, but regulatory and stem cell-like memory subsets were isolated from only 8 patients and about eight healthy donors.

Each donor gave one peripheral blood draw, roughly 0.12 L on average, collected into heparinised tubes. Using a panel that included CD45RO, CCR7, CD25, CD127, CD95 and CD27, naive, central memory, regulatory and stem cell-like memory CD4+ T cells were sorted on a BD FACSAria II. Every sorted population had a purity above 95%. PBMCs were isolated right away by Lymphoprep density gradient centrifugation and were stained directly, without culture. Samples were stained and sorted in pairs, with one healthy donor and one patient per experiment, so that batch effects were minimized. The entire amount of isolated RNA was reverse transcribed using the High Capacity cDNA Reverse Transcription Kit, so the sequenced TCRB transcripts were expressed ones. Deep immunoSEQ sequencing was performed on naive, central memory and regulatory T cell samples, with an average of roughly 3.3 million total reads per sample. Sorted cells were lysed in RLT buffer, and RNA was extracted using DNase-treated RNeasy Micro or Mini kits according to cell number. Each cell subset was processed on its own to prevent cross-contamination, while patient and healthy donor samples were processed together. The immunoSEQ multiplex PCR was used to amplify TCRB sequences from cDNA, yielding 87-bp fragments that span the CDR3 region. Sequencing of the amplicons was done on the Illumina HiSeq platform. The source study handled its data this way. Synthetic template baselines were used to correct PCR bias computationally, reads within Hamming distance 2 were collapsed, and singletons that could not be merged were discarded. Reads were aligned against IMGT to assign V, D and J genes, CDR3 length and insertions or deletions at six rearrangement sites. Within each subset, clonotype counts were normalized to sorted cell number, after which true diversity and Gini coefficients were computed with the tcR R package. Repertoire sharing was quantified using the overlap coefficient calculated on TCRB nucleotide sequences. TCRdb took this table from immuneACCESS and kept in-frame rearrangements with V and J called. Such tables lack part of the clones; where checked against another copy, unresolved V genes explain under half of the gap, and the rest is unexplained. V and J calls and clone size are copied from that table; D and trimming were computed from the DNA. This sample lists 150,000 to 200,000 clones; 9% to 10% were detected once. The ten largest clonotypes hold approximately 0.7% of the sample.

General findings and caveats noted by the study authors: In all four CD4+ subsets, TCRB CDR3 length was moderately but significantly shorter in type 1 diabetes patients. Because cDNA was sequenced instead of genomic DNA, activated cells with high expression could be over-represented, although the groups did not differ in activation or CD3 levels. Only small numbers of individuals were included in the HLA sub-analyses, which left unresolved whether HLA type had any influence on TCRB rearrangement. Patients with type 1 diabetes made fewer insertions and deleted more nucleotides at VDJ recombination sites, implying thymic rearrangement abnormalities. Shorter templates might be favored by PCR, yet because patient and control samples were amplified and corrected together, any such skew would affect both groups equally. Naive, central memory and regulatory TCRB repertoires appeared to be more similar among patients than among healthy donors.

This clone was observed at least ten times. Its antigen specificity is not known. No much larger clone exists at a distance of one base, and base qualities are not known. For this chain, trimming is 6 bases at the V end and 9 bases at the J end, and the number of junction bases without a gene match is 6. CDR1 and CDR2 were assigned from the germline V gene as SQVTM and ANQGSEA. There are 13 amino acids in the CDR3, from cysteine to phenylalanine inclusive. Only CDR3 DNA remains: 39 bases, in frame from the first base. Recombination connected TRBV29-1 to TRBJ2-1; 12 junctional bases match TRBD1. The TCR sequence derives from a woman in her twenties or thirties with type 1 diabetes. The specimen was central memory CD4+ T cells from blood. The CDR3 region reads CSVAGTGGSEQFF. DNA sequence: TGCAGCGTCGCCGGGACAGGGGGCAGTGAGCAGTTCTTC.